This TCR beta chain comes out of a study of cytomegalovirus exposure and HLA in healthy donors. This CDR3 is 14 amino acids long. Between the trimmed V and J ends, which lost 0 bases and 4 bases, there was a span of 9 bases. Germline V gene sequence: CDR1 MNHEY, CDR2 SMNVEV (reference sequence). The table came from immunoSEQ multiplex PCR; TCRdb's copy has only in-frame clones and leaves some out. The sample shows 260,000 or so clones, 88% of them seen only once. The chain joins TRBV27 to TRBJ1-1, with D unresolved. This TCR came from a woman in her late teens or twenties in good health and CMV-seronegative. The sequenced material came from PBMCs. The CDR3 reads CASSLSADSTEAFF. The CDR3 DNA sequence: TGTGCCAGCAGTTTATCGGCAGATTCCACTGAAGCTTTCTTT.